The clone carrying this T cell receptor (beta chain) was seen a single time. This specimen comes from a study of cytomegalovirus exposure and HLA in healthy donors. Researchers ran the PCR with 60 Vbeta and 13 Jbeta primers. The data were produced by immunoSEQ multiplex PCR, yet TCRdb's version contains in-frame clones alone and is incomplete. This sample has tens of thousands of clones, with 75% to 85% found just once. The V and J ends lost 1 base and 5 bases, in that order; junction bases with no gene match: 5. Germline assignment: CDR1 LNHDA and CDR2 SQIVND (reference sequence). The CDR3 consists of 14 residues.

Material for sequencing was PBMCs. The clonotype originates from a man aged 50-59 years in good health and CMV-seropositive. This chain joins TRBV19 and TRBJ2-7, with 7 nucleotides matching TRBD1. CDR3 protein: CASSIGRQGHEQYF. For the CDR3, the DNA is TGTGCCAGTAGTATAGGGAGACAGGGCCACGAGCAGTACTTC.